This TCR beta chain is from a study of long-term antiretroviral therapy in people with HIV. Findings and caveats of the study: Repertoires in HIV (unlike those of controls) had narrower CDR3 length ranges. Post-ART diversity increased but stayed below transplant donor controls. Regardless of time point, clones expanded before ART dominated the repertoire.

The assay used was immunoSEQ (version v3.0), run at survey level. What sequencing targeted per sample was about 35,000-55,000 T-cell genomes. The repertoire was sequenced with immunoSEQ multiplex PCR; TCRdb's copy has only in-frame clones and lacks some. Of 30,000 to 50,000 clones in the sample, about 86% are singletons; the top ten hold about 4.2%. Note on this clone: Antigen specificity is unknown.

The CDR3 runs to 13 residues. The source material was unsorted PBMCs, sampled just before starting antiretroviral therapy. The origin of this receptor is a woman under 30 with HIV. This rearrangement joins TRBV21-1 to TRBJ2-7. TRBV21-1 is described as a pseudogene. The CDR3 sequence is CASSKGGSYEQYF. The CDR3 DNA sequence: TGTGCCAGCAGCAAAGGGGGATCCTACGAGCAGTACTTC.